One sample yielded the 23 T cell receptor beta chains listed below, sequenced in a study of radiation and T cells in renal cell carcinoma. Generated by immunoSEQ multiplex PCR, the TCRdb table keeps only in-frame clones and is missing some. The sample has 10,000 to 15,000 clones, more than 30% seen once. As to treatment: 15 Gy SBRT to primary tumor, nephrectomy 4 weeks later. Sequencing was performed on tumor tissue, taken from a patient whose treatment included radiotherapy and nephrectomy. All receptors come from a man aged 60 to 75 with renal cell carcinoma.

This clone was picked up a small number of times. The chain carries TRBV30 and TRBJ1-1; D remains unclear. Germline CDR1 GTSNPN, CDR2 SVGIG (reference sequence). The CDR3 covers 11 residues. Between the trimmed V and J ends, which lost 0 bases and 11 bases, there was a span of 10 bases. CDR3: CAWSVREGAFF. The CDR3 region has the DNA TGTGCCTGGAGTGTACGGGAAGGCGCTTTCTTT.

The chain joins TRBV29-1 to TRBJ1-3; D is perhaps TRBD1 (5 bases). The CDR3 is made up of 14 amino acids. Per germline, CDR1 SQVTM and CDR2 ANQGSEA. Trimming removed 4 bases at V and 2 bases at J, with 12 bases between. CDR3 loop: CSVGRDRAGNTIYF. CDR3 in DNA: TGCAGCGTTGGGAGGGACCGGGCTGGAAACACCATATATTTT.

The V call is TRBV5-6, the J call TRBJ2-1; D could derive from TRBD1 or TRBD2 (6 bases each). Germline CDR1 reads SGHDT; CDR2 reads YYEEEE. Between the trimmed V and J ends, which lost 6 bases and 4 bases, there was a span of 14 bases. This CDR3 comprises 14 residues. Written as DNA, the CDR3 is TGTGCCAGCAAGGCCGGGGGCGCGTACAATGAGCAGTTCTTC. It translates to CASKAGGAYNEQFF.

The V call is TRBV6-5, the J call TRBJ2-5; no clear D. CDR1 is MNHEY and CDR2 is SVGAGI in the germline V gene. The CDR3 has 14 residues. Between the trimmed V and J ends, which lost 2 bases and 4 bases, there was a span of 11 bases. The CDR3 spells CASSYNLGAETQYF. The DNA of the CDR3 is TGTGCCAGCAGTTACAATCTAGGCGCAGAGACCCAGTACTTC.

This clone rates as medium-sized. This sequence joins TRBV5-1 and TRBJ2-6, with D perhaps given as TRBD1 or TRBD2 (5 bases each). The CDR3 is 15 amino acids. Germline V gives CDR1 SGHRS, CDR2 YFSETQ. V was cut by 4 bases and J by 0 bases, with 8 bases left in between. CDR3 sequence: CASSGGDSGANVLTF. CDR3 in DNA: TGCGCCAGCAGCGGGGGAGACTCTGGGGCCAACGTCCTGACTTTC.

The chain joins TRBV4-3 to TRBJ2-7, with D hard to call. The CDR3 covers 15 residues. CDR1 is LGHNA, CDR2 YSLEER, per germline. V was trimmed by 6 bases and J by 2 bases, leaving 17 bases between them. The CDR3 here is CASSRDPTPTYEQYF. The CDR3 DNA reads TGCGCCAGCAGTCGCGACCCGACACCTACCTACGAGCAGTACTTC.

This clone was seen more than once but under ten times. The chain combines TRBV2 with TRBJ2-5; D is unclear. CDR3 size: 11 residues. V shed 5 bases and J shed 7 bases, with 8 bases lying between them. Per the germline V gene, CDR1 is SNHLY and CDR2 is FYNNEI. As DNA, the CDR3 is TGTGCCAGCAGTCACGTTGGGACCCAGTACTTC. Translating it yields CASSHVGTQYF.

This clone was counted only a few times. The chain joins TRBV4-3 to TRBJ1-6; TRBD1 aligns across 10 bases. With V trimmed by 0 bases and J by 9 bases, 5 bases remained unmatched. This CDR3 is 16 amino acids long. Per germline, CDR1 LGHNA and CDR2 YSLEER. In DNA, the CDR3 is TGCGCCAGCAGCCAAGATCCGACAGGGGGCAGTTCACCCCTCCACTTT. Translated, it gives CASSQDPTGGSSPLHF.

As DNA, the CDR3 is TGTGCCAGCAGCCAAGATCGGGAGAACACTGAAGCTTTCTTT. This codes for CASSQDRENTEAFF. The V and J genes are TRBV4-2 and TRBJ1-1; no clear D gene. V was clipped by 0 bases and J by 1 base, with 6 bases between them. The CDR3 contains 14 residues. Germline CDR1 LGHNA, CDR2 YNFKEQ.

The chain is built from TRBV4-3 and TRBJ2-7, with D perhaps TRBD1 (5 bases). The germline gives CDR1 LGHNA, CDR2 YSLEER. The CDR3 sequence is 16 residues long. V dropped 3 bases and J dropped 2 bases, with 17 bases sitting between them. The CDR3 spells CASSHSATGETYEQYF. The CDR3 DNA reads as TGCGCCAGCAGCCATTCCGCCACAGGCGAAACCTACGAGCAGTACTTC.

This clone has more than one count but fewer than ten. V gene TRBV19 combines with J gene TRBJ1-2; D unclear. Germline V gene sequence: CDR1 LNHDA, CDR2 SQIVND (reference sequence). The CDR3 is made up of 12 amino acids. Trimming took 3 bases from V and 3 from J, leaving 5 bases between them. The CDR3 is CASSIPYYGYTF. In DNA, the CDR3 is TGTGCCAGTAGTATCCCTTACTATGGCTACACCTTC.

The chain is built from TRBV23-1 and TRBJ1-5, with 8 positions matching TRBD1. TRBV23-1 is annotated as an ORF whose role is uncertain. The CDR3 is 18 residues long. V gave up 3 bases and J gave up 1 base; unmatched junction bases: 11. The CDR3 sequence is CASSHPTGDRGSNQPQHF. The CDR3 coding sequence is TGCGCCAGCAGTCACCCCACGGGCGACAGGGGCAGCAATCAGCCCCAGCATTTT.

This clone showed up many times. This chain joins TRBV1 and TRBJ1-5; the table calls TRBD1, which could not be checked here. TRBV1 is noted as a pseudogene. The CDR3 has 19 residues. CDR3 in DNA: TGCACCAGCAGCCAAGATCAACCTCAGGGGGCCGCAGACAAGGGGCCCCAGCATTTT. This codes for CTSSQDQPQGAADKGPQHF.

In its sample, this clone is medium-sized. This chain connects TRBV30 to TRBJ2-5, with TRBD2 as a possible D gene (7 bases). The CDR3 has 13 residues. Germline V gene lookup returns CDR1 GTSNPN and CDR2 SVGIG (reference sequence). V lost 3 bases, J lost 5 bases, and 13 bases lay in between. CDR3 sequence (DNA): TGTGCCTGGAGCGGGGGGCCGGGGGAGACCCAGTACTTC. Translated, it gives CAWSGGPGETQYF.

This chain joins TRBV6-5 and TRBJ2-7, with 9 nucleotides matching TRBD1. V lost 2 bases and J lost 4; bases outside the gene matches: 0. The germline CDR1 and CDR2 sequences are MNHEY and SVGAGI. The CDR3 is 13 residues long. The CDR3 is CASSYDRGYEQYF. CDR3 DNA sequence: TGTGCCAGCAGTTACGACAGGGGGTACGAGCAGTACTTC.

The rearrangement links TRBV5-6 to TRBJ2-3; TRBD1 is a possible D gene (7 bases). Germline-derived CDR1 and CDR2 are SGHDT and YYEEEE. The CDR3 is 16 amino acids. V dropped 5 bases and J dropped 0 bases, with 16 bases sitting between them. CDR3 in amino acids: CASSSGDSTSTDTQYF. CDR3 sequence (DNA): TGTGCCAGCAGTTCGGGGGACAGTACAAGCACAGATACGCAGTATTTT.

The V and J genes are TRBV5-1 and TRBJ2-7; D possibly corresponds to TRBD2 (6 bases). The V and J ends lost 0 bases and 2 bases respectively, with 21 bases between them. The length of the CDR3 is 18 residues. Germline V gene data show CDR1 as SGHRS and CDR2 as YFSETQ. The CDR3 is CASSLELSGPLTAYEQYF. The CDR3 bases are TGCGCCAGCAGCTTGGAGCTTAGCGGACCTCTAACGGCCTACGAGCAGTACTTC.

The chain links TRBV9 to TRBJ2-7; unclear D gene. CDR1 and CDR2 from the germline V gene are SGDLS and YYNGEE. The CDR3 has 13 amino acids. V lost 0 bases and J 7 bases, leaving 11 bases between the germline ends. CDR3 coding DNA: TGTGCCAGCAGCGTAGGTAACAGTGGAGAGCAGTACGTC. Protein product: CASSVGNSGEQYV.

The chain's CDR3 is CASSVEAAGYGTDTQYF. CDR3 nucleotide sequence: TGTGCCAGCAGCGTAGAAGCCGCAGGTTACGGCACAGATACGCAGTATTTT. The J gene is TRBJ2-3, the V gene TRBV9; no clear D. The CDR3 is 17 amino acids. Per the germline V gene, CDR1 is SGDLS and CDR2 is YYNGEE. Trimming pared 0 bases from V and 1 base from J, leaving 15 bases between.

V and J are TRBV6-1 and TRBJ1-1, with D maybe TRBD1 (6 bases). The germline V and J ends were trimmed by 5 bases and 7 bases, with 14 bases remaining between them. The CDR3 is 13 residues long. Per germline, CDR1 MNHNS and CDR2 SASEGT. CDR3 amino acids: CASSIHRASEAFF. The CDR3 DNA follows: TGTGCCAGCAGTATTCACAGGGCCAGTGAAGCTTTCTTT.

This clone was seen only a few times. The missing conserved phenylalanine or tryptophan at the end of this CDR3 makes a read error likely. No DNA is shown, since the ends of the CDR3 on it are uncertain; the CDR3 is the one TCRdb lists. The V and J genes are TRBV2 and TRBJ2-7. Germline loops: CDR1 SNHLY, CDR2 FYNNEI. Both ends counted, the CDR3 spans 9 residues. The CDR3 spells CASSEKCLA.

The genes are TRBV5-1 and TRBJ1-1; weak D call: TRBD1 (5 bases). Between the trimmed V and J ends, which lost 0 bases and 0 bases, there was a span of 12 bases. The germline gives CDR1 SGHRS, CDR2 YFSETQ. CDR3 size: 16 residues. The CDR3 region is CASSLGQGTMNTEAFF. The CDR3 region has the DNA TGCGCCAGCAGCTTGGGTCAGGGAACCATGAACACTGAAGCTTTCTTT.

This clone is medium-sized by share. The V call is TRBV18, the J call TRBJ2-5, with no clear D. Trimming stripped 3 bases from V and 5 bases from J, with 13 bases between. There are 14 residues in the CDR3. Germline assignment: CDR1 KGHSH and CDR2 LQKENI. Written as DNA, the CDR3 is TGTGCCAGCTCACCCCCAATGGAAGGGGAGACCCAGTACTTC. Protein product: CASSPPMEGETQYF.